The source of this T cell receptor (beta chain) is a study of blood T cell repertoires in COVID-19. V lost 1 base to trimming and J lost 2 bases, with 8 bases between them. The V gene's germline CDR1 is LGHNA and CDR2 YNFKEQ. The CDR3 has 14 amino acids. Some clones are missing from TCRdb's copy, which holds only in-frame ones; the method was immunoSEQ multiplex PCR. The data hold 300,000 to 400,000 clones, with roughly 87% observed a single time. The rearrangement joins TRBV4-2 to TRBJ1-2; D might be TRBD1 (5 bases). The material sequenced was peripheral blood. The sequence was collected from a man aged 25-40 years with COVID-19, enrolled during active disease. The CDR3 DNA follows: TGTGCCAGCAGCCAAGGATCAGGGAACTATGGCTACACCTTC. Translating gives CASSQGSGNYGYTF.